This TCR beta chain comes out of a study of blood T cell repertoires in COVID-19. V lost 3 bases to trimming and J lost 10 bases, with 22 bases between them. Per germline, CDR1 DFQATT and CDR2 SNEGSKA (reference sequence). The CDR3 has 16 amino acids. The method was immunoSEQ multiplex PCR; TCRdb's version includes in-frame clones alone and lacks a portion of them. This table has 210,000 or so clones, roughly nine tenths appearing once. This TCR came from a woman aged 50 to 60 in a cohort exposed to, infected with or recovered from COVID-19 (not recorded which). The chain links TRBV20-1 to TRBJ1-6; a weak D match, TRBD1 (5 bases). The sample comprised PBMCs or T cells enriched from blood (not recorded which). The DNA of the CDR3 is TGCAGTGCTAGTGGGGCTTCCTCGATCTCTTCATCACCCCTCCACTTT. It specifies CSASGASSISSSPLHF.